This T cell receptor (beta chain) was recorded in a study of regulatory T cells in long-lasting Graves disease. Germline trimming cut 4 bases from V and 0 bases from J; bases unmatched to any gene: 7. Germline V gives CDR1 SGHVS, CDR2 FNYEAQ. This CDR3 has 18 residues. Notes on the study in general: TCR diversity in persistent Graves' patients was below that of newly diagnosed ones.

Time point given: newly diagnosed GD, antithyroid drugs for less than 3 months. Isolated PBMC RNA provided the starting material for the TCR library. The TCR beta library used iRepertoire HTBI primers with Arm-PCR amplification of CDR3. TCRdb reprocessed the multiplex PCR reads with MiXCR, giving one entry per CDR3 protein. The table has about 430,000 distinct CDR3 sequences, about 15% seen once. This clonotype showed up many times. Its antigen is not identified. These data were likewise used in another study, on T cells in Graves' hyperthyroidism and ophthalmopathy. Per that paper: Stable hyperthyroidism: no ophthalmopathy progression over 18 months of follow-up. When the TCR CDR3 underwent first-round RT-PCR, the HTBI primer set was used.

Sequenced material: peripheral blood mononuclear cells (PBMCs), taken at new diagnosis, from a patient treated with antithyroid drugs. The TCR originated in a woman in her forties with Graves disease. The genes are TRBV7-6 and TRBJ2-6; 9 nucleotides match TRBD2. The CDR3 DNA reads TGTGCCAGCAGCTCTACTAGCGGGTTTAGCTCTGGGGCCAACGTCCTGACTTTC. It codes for CASSSTSGFSSGANVLTF.